The 20 T cell receptor beta chains listed next were all sequenced from one sample in a study of T cell repertoires in cytomegalovirus infection. No cognate antigen is known for these TCRs. TCRdb processed the reads anew with MiXCR; each CDR3 protein has one entry. The data contain under 300,000 distinct CDR3 sequences, 20% to 25% of them singletons. The input for sequencing was cultured PBMCs, taken from culture after CMV antigen stimulation. The source is a human donor in good health (CMV status not recorded). Some clones in this sample may be carry-over from other donors' samples.

This clonotype was counted a few times. The CDR3 region is CASSLKGAFDSNQPQHF. In nucleotides, the CDR3 is TGTGCCAGCAGTCTTAAGGGGGCCTTTGATAGCAATCAGCCCCAGCATTTT. The chain is built from TRBV6-1 and TRBJ1-5, with 7 bases matching TRBD1. The V gene end was trimmed by 5 bases and the J gene end by 0 bases; junction bases not matched to a gene: 10. Per germline, CDR1 MNHNS and CDR2 SASEGT. The CDR3 runs 17 residues.

V and J are TRBV20-1 and TRBJ2-1; 9 nucleotides match TRBD2. The CDR3 is 14 residues long. V gave up 5 bases and J gave up 6 bases; unmatched junction bases: 8. CDR1 and CDR2 (germline): DFQATT, SNEGSKA (reference sequence). CDR3 amino acids: CSAPREGPGNEQFF. CDR3 nucleotides: TGCAGTGCTCCGCGGGAGGGCCCCGGCAATGAGCAGTTCTTC.

This clonotype was seen more than once but under ten times. The chain employs TRBV7-8 and TRBJ1-1; D gene unclear. V was pared by 1 base and J by 0 bases, with 9 bases between. Germline V gives CDR1 SGHVS, CDR2 FQNEAQ. The CDR3 covers 15 residues. The CDR3: CASSLGVRMNTEAFF. The CDR3 nucleotides read TGTGCCAGCAGCTTAGGCGTCAGGATGAACACTGAAGCTTTCTTT.

In its sample, this clonotype was seen a few times. CDR3 DNA sequence: TGTGCCAGCGCCGTGGAAGCGGGGGGCACAGATACGCAGTATTTT. Translation gives CASAVEAGGTDTQYF. This chain connects TRBV6-8 to TRBJ2-3; TRBD2 matches 8 bases. Germline V gene data show CDR1 as MNHGY and CDR2 as SAAAGT. This CDR3 has 15 residues. After removal of 8 bases from V and 1 base from J, the junction contained 8 bases not matched to a gene.

This clonotype was found many times. The chain is built from TRBV7-8 and TRBJ1-2, with TRBD1 as a possible D gene (5 bases). Germline V lookup: CDR1 SGHVS, CDR2 FQNEAQ. The CDR3 consists of 13 residues. Trimming cost V 1 base and J 7 bases, with 10 bases left between them. The CDR3 region is CASSLGQGTGYTF. In DNA form, the CDR3 reads TGTGCCAGCAGCTTAGGTCAGGGCACTGGCTACACCTTC.

This clonotype occurred many times. V usage is TRBV7-2 and J usage is TRBJ2-3; perhaps D is TRBD1 or TRBD2 (5 bases each). This CDR3 contains 13 residues. V gave up 4 bases and J gave up 6 bases, with 11 bases separating them. Germline V lookup: CDR1 SGHTA, CDR2 FQGNSA. The CDR3 nucleotides read TGTGCCAGCAGCTACGGGGCCGGGGATACGCAGTATTTT. The encoded protein is CASSYGAGDTQYF.

This clonotype was detected a few times. The gene calls are TRBV7-9 and TRBJ2-7, with 10 nucleotides matching TRBD1. Germline CDR1 is SEHNR and CDR2 is FQNEAQ (reference sequence). J was trimmed by 4 bases and V by 5 bases; bases with no gene match: 14. This CDR3 has 17 amino acids. The CDR3: CASSPTRDRGHSYEQYV. The CDR3, as DNA: TGTGCCAGCAGCCCGACCCGGGACAGGGGCCACAGTTACGAGCAGTACGTC.

The chain couples TRBV5-4 to TRBJ2-3; 10 bases map to TRBD2. CDR3 length equals 16 residues. Germline V gene sequence: CDR1 SGHNT, CDR2 YYREEE (reference sequence). V trimming: 0 bases; J trimming: 2 bases; junction bases outside the gene matches: 3. CDR3 in DNA: TGTGCCAGCAGCTTGGTACTAGCGGGATTCACAGATACGCAGTATTTT. This gives the protein CASSLVLAGFTDTQYF.

This clonotype came up a few times. The chain couples TRBV5-1 to TRBJ2-1; 9 nucleotides align to TRBD2. CDR3 length equals 16 residues. The junction had 15 bases not matched to a gene; V was cut back by 4 bases and J by 10 bases. CDR1 is SGHRS and CDR2 is YFSETQ in the germline V gene. The CDR3 coding sequence is TGCGCCAGCAGCGCGGCTCTTGGACTAGCGATTCAGGAGCAGTTCTTC. Translating it yields CASSAALGLAIQEQFF. The entire variable domain, with the rest obtained from reference TRBV5-1 and TRBJ2-1, is as follows: KAGVTQTPRYLIKTRGQQVTLSCSPISGHRSVSWYQQTPGQGLQFLFEYFSETQRNKGNFPGRFSGRQFSNSRSEMNVSTLELGDSALYLCASSAALGLAIQEQFFGPGTRLTVL.

At least ten counts were recorded for this clonotype. The V and J genes are TRBV6-2 or TRBV6-3 and TRBJ2-3, with 7 bases matching TRBD1. J gave up 2 bases and V 6 bases, and 8 bases lay outside the gene matches. This CDR3 is 15 amino acids long. Germline V gives CDR1 MNHEY, CDR2 SVGEGT. This chain's CDR3 is CASRPRTGHTDTQYF. The CDR3 DNA is TGTGCCAGCAGACCCCGGACAGGACACACAGATACGCAGTATTTT.

In this sample, this clonotype turned up a few times. The V call is TRBV7-8, the J call TRBJ2-3, with D uncertain. V was trimmed by 1 base and J by 4 bases, leaving 6 bases between them. CDR1 is SGHVS, CDR2 FQNEAQ, per germline. CDR3 length: 13 residues. The CDR3 DNA reads as TGTGCCAGCAGCTTAGTTTTCGCAGATACGCAGTATTTT. Translating it yields CASSLVFADTQYF.

This clonotype was counted between two and nine times. V usage is TRBV10-3 and J usage is TRBJ2-7; 7 nucleotides line up with TRBD1. V lost 2 bases and J lost 6; bases outside the gene matches: 10. Germline V gene data show CDR1 as ENHRY and CDR2 as SYGVKD. The CDR3 contains 15 residues. The DNA for the CDR3 is TGTGCCATCAGTGAGATCGTTAGGGGGCCGCTCGAGCAGTACTTC. As protein: CAISEIVRGPLEQYF.

This clonotype turned up a few times. V usage is TRBV6-6 and J usage is TRBJ2-2; D possibly uses TRBD1 or TRBD2 (6 bases each). The germline CDR1 and CDR2 sequences are MNHNY and SVGAGI (reference sequence). The CDR3 covers 16 residues. The V and J ends lost 0 bases and 6 bases respectively, with 14 bases between them. The CDR3 nucleotides read TGTGCCAGCAGTTACTCGAGTCGGGGGCTTTCCGGGGAGCTGTTTTTT. This encodes CASSYSSRGLSGELFF.

This clonotype was recorded a few times. The rearrangement links TRBV12-3 or TRBV12-4 to TRBJ2-7, with 8 positions matching TRBD2. Unmatched junction bases numbered 5, after V lost 3 bases and J lost 1 base. This CDR3 has 15 amino acids. CDR3 region: CASSFQQRGSYEQYF. The CDR3 DNA reads as TGTGCCAGCAGTTTTCAGCAGCGGGGGTCCTACGAGCAGTACTTC.

This clonotype was seen at least ten times. This rearrangement joins TRBV7-2 to TRBJ1-5; 8 positions agree with TRBD1. Germline V gene sequence: CDR1 SGHTA, CDR2 FQGNSA. The CDR3 is 15 residues long. Germline trimming cut 4 bases from V and 6 bases from J; bases unmatched to any gene: 8. CDR3 in DNA: TGTGCCAGCAGCTCGGACAGGGAATTCGGTCAGCCCCAGCATTTT. It codes for CASSSDREFGQPQHF. Full variable domain (missing parts from reference TRBV7-2 and TRBJ1-5): GAGVSQSPSNKVTEKGKDVELRCDPISGHTALYWYRQSLGQGLEFLIYFQGNSAPDKSGLPSDRFSAERTGGSVSTLTIQRTQQEDSAVYLCASSSDREFGQPQHFGDGTRLSIL.

The gene calls are TRBV12-3 or TRBV12-4 and TRBJ1-1, with D unclear. Trimming pared 5 bases from V and 1 base from J, leaving 11 bases between. The CDR3 runs to 14 residues. CDR3 in amino acids: CASSRPYSNTEAFF. DNA for the CDR3: TGTGCCAGCAGTCGCCCCTACTCGAACACTGAAGCTTTCTTT.

Ten or more counts support this clonotype. The chain carries TRBV5-4 and TRBJ2-5; D possibly corresponds to TRBD2 (6 bases). The CDR3 runs 16 residues. With 1 base removed from V and 4 bases from J, the gap between germline ends came to 17 bases. Germline V lookup: CDR1 SGHNT, CDR2 YYREEE (reference sequence). The CDR3 spells CASSLIFGGMGETQYF. The CDR3 nucleotides are TGTGCCAGCAGCTTGATCTTCGGGGGAATGGGAGAGACCCAGTACTTC. Full variable domain (rest looked up from reference TRBV5-4 and TRBJ2-5): ETGVTQSPTHLIKTRGQQVTLRCSSQSGHNTVSWYQQALGQGPQFIFQYYREEENGRGNFPPRFSGLQFPNYSSELNVNALELDDSALYLCASSLIFGGMGETQYFGPGTRLLVL.

The chain combines TRBV10-3 with TRBJ2-7; 8 bases line up with TRBD1. CDR1 is ENHRY, CDR2 SYGVKD, per germline. The CDR3 spans 15 residues. V trimming: 3 bases; J trimming: 3 bases; junction bases outside the gene matches: 7. CDR3 sequence reads: CAISDPGTGVYEQYF. The CDR3 DNA follows: TGTGCCATCAGTGACCCGGGGACAGGAGTCTACGAGCAGTACTTC.

In its sample, this clonotype was seen a few times. This chain uses TRBV18 with TRBJ2-7, with TRBD1 identical over 7 bases. Germline V lookup: CDR1 KGHSH, CDR2 LQKENI. Trimming cost V 5 bases and J 4 bases; bases outside gene matches: 11. This CDR3 has 15 amino acids. CDR3 sequence reads: CASSISGTAQYEQYF. CDR3 coding DNA: TGTGCCAGCTCAATATCCGGGACAGCCCAGTACGAGCAGTACTTC.

The chain has TRBV10-3 and TRBJ1-2; 7 bases are shared with TRBD1. This CDR3 has 14 amino acids. Trimming removed 0 bases from V and 8 bases from J; junction bases left unmatched: 6. CDR1 ENHRY and CDR2 SYGVKD come from the germline V gene. CDR3 sequence reads: CAISESRGRVGYTF. The CDR3 DNA is TGTGCCATCAGTGAGTCGAGGGGGCGTGTAGGCTACACCTTC.